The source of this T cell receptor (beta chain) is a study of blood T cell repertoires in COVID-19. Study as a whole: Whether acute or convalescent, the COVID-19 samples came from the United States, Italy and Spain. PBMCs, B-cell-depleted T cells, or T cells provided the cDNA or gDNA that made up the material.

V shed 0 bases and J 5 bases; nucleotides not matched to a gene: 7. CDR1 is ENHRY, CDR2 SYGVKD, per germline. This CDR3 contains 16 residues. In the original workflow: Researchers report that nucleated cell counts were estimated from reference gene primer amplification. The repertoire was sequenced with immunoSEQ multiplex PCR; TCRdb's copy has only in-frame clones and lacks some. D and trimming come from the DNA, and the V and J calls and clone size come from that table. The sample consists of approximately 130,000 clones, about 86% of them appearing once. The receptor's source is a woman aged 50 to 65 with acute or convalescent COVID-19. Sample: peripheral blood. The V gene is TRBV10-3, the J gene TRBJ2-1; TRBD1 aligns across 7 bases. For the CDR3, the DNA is TGTGCCATCAGTGAGTCGTCACTAGGGGGCCACAATGAGCAGTTCTTC. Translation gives CAISESSLGGHNEQFF.